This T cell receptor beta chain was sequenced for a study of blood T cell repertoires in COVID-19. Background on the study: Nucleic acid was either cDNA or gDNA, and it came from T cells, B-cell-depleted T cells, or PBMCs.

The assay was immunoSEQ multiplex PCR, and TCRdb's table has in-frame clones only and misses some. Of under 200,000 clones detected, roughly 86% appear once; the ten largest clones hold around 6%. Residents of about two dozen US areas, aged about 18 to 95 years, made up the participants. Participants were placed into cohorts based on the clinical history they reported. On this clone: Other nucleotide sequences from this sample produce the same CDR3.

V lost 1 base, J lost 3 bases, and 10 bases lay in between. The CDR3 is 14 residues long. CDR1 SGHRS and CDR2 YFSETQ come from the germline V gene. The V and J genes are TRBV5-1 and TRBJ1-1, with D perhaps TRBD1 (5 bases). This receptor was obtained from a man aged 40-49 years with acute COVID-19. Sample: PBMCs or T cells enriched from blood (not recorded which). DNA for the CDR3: TGCGCCAGCAGCTTGCAGGGCGGAGACACTGAAGCTTTCTTT. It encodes CASSLQGGDTEAFF.